The present T cell receptor beta chain was sequenced within a study of CD8 T cells in ankylosing spondylitis. Study conclusions and caveats: Past studies reported some motif variants in reactive arthritis synovial fluid and blood. In ankylosing spondylitis patients, matched synovial fluid reportedly showed significant enrichment of disease-linked clones. Ankylosing spondylitis blood seemed to carry a telltale TCR beta motif made of several highly homologous variants.

This clonotype has ten or more counts. The target antigen is unknown. An end of the junction does not agree with germline; a read error may underlie this. This CDR3 is 16 amino acids long. Germline V CDR1 and CDR2: DFQATT, SNEGSKA (reference sequence). Preparation of TCR beta libraries was done by quantitative 5'-RACE with molecular barcodes. MiXCR was run by TCRdb on the 5' RACE reads, yielding one entry per CDR3 protein. This repertoire shows some 250,000 distinct CDR3 sequences, more than 20% found once; its top ten account for over 0.55%. The source is a male donor with ankylosing spondylitis or in good health (not recorded which). Sequencing was performed on blood, either unsorted or a sorted T cell fraction (not recorded which). The chain combines TRBV20-1 with TRBJ2-6, with TRBD1 matching 12 bases. The CDR3 DNA reads as TGCAGTGCCAGAGGGACAGGGGGCCTCAGGGCCAACGTCCTGACTTTC. Translation: CSARGTGGLRANVLTF.